These 27 T cell receptor beta chains share one sample of origin, sequenced in a study of low-dose radiotherapy and immunotherapy resistance in tumors (dated by TCRdb to about 2022). Superscript III and a set of TRAV- and TRBV-specific primers were used to synthesize first-strand cDNA, so that both TCRalpha and TCRbeta chains were covered. TCRs were amplified with Phusion for approximately 20 PCR cycles using a constant-region primer together with the adapter attached to the V primers. TCRdb reran the public reads through fastp at Q25 and MiXCR, keeping productive beta chains. Duplicate CDR3 protein sequences are folded into a single record with the most common DNA and genes. For this sample there are 9,500 to 14,000 distinct CDR3 sequences; 65% appear just once. The ten largest clones capture 12% of the sample. The receptors were sampled from a human donor with advanced metastatic prostate, ovarian, gallbladder or colorectal cancer (not recorded which). This table probably holds off-target reads from a library built for another chain.

The CDR3 spells CASRVRHGRVNSGANVLTF. CDR3 DNA sequence: TGTGCCAGTAGAGTACGTCATGGCAGGGTCAACTCTGGGGCCAACGTCCTGACTTTC. The V and J genes are TRBV19 and TRBJ2-6; possible D gene TRBD1, 5 bases. With 6 bases removed from V and 0 bases from J, the gap between germline ends came to 21 bases. CDR1 is LNHDA, CDR2 SQIVND, per germline (reference sequence). CDR3 length equals 19 residues.

The chain uses TRBV5-4 and TRBJ2-3; 7 bases align to TRBD2. Germline CDR1 SGHNT, CDR2 YYREEE (reference sequence). V trimming: 4 bases; J trimming: 2 bases; junction bases outside the gene matches: 7. There are 15 residues in the CDR3. Here the CDR3 DNA reads TGTGCCAGCAGCAGGGAGGGCCGGAACACAGATACGCAGTATTTT. Its translation: CASSREGRNTDTQYF.

This rearrangement joins TRBV24-1 to TRBJ1-2; the D gene is possibly TRBD1 (6 bases). Germline CDR1 and CDR2: KGHDR and SFDVKD. Trimming pared 3 bases from V and 5 bases from J, leaving 18 bases between. CDR3 length: 16 residues. CDR3 protein: CATSDPHGQTPYGYTF. In DNA form, the CDR3 reads TGTGCCACCAGTGATCCCCATGGACAGACGCCGTATGGCTACACCTTC.

The gene calls are TRBV6-5 and TRBJ1-5; 9 bases are a match to TRBD1. The junction had 9 bases not matched to a gene; V was cut back by 5 bases and J by 1 base. Germline assignment: CDR1 MNHEY and CDR2 SVGAGI. The CDR3 is 17 residues long. For the CDR3, the DNA is TGTGCCAGCAGTACCGCCGGGACAGGGAGCAGCAATCAGCCCCAGCATTTT. Translating it yields CASSTAGTGSSNQPQHF.

The rearrangement links TRBV27 to TRBJ2-7, with TRBD1 as a possible D gene (6 bases). Germline CDR1 reads MNHEY; CDR2 reads SMNVEV (reference sequence). This CDR3 spans 15 amino acids. Trimming left V 6 bases short and J 3 bases short, with 18 bases between. In DNA, the CDR3 is TGTGCCAGCAGCCAAGCCCGGACAGTGTTCTACGAGCAGTACTTC. This sequence encodes CASSQARTVFYEQYF.

This sequence joins TRBV7-8 and TRBJ2-7; D perhaps matches TRBD1 (5 bases). This CDR3 spans 14 amino acids. Germline-derived CDR1 and CDR2 are SGHVS and FQNEAQ. Trimming removed 0 bases at V and 4 bases at J, with 10 bases between. CDR3: CASSLARQGYEQYF. The DNA for the CDR3 is TGTGCCAGCAGCTTAGCGAGGCAGGGTTACGAGCAGTACTTC. Complete variable domain (other parts from reference TRBV7-8 and TRBJ2-7): GAGVSQSPRYKVAKRGQDVALRCDPISGHVSLFWYQQALGQGPEFLTYFQNEAQLDKSGLPSDRFFAERPEGSVSTLKIQRTQQEDSAVYLCASSLARQGYEQYFGPGTRLTVT.

This chain connects TRBV19 to TRBJ1-1, with TRBD1 as a possible D gene (5 bases). CDR3 length: 12 amino acids. Trimming cost V 5 bases and J 5 bases, with 9 bases left between them. The germline V gene encodes CDR1 LNHDA and CDR2 SQIVND (reference sequence). The CDR3 DNA is TGTGCCAGTAGTCAGGGAGGGACTGAAGCTTTCTTT. This gives the protein CASSQGGTEAFF.

The chain's CDR3 is CASSQGTDRAAEQYF. The CDR3 DNA reads as TGTGCCAGCAGCCAAGGAACCGACAGGGCGGCGGAGCAGTACTTC. The gene calls are TRBV3-1 and TRBJ2-7; 7 nucleotides line up with TRBD1. The CDR3 spans 15 residues. Per germline, CDR1 LGHDT and CDR2 YNNKEL (reference sequence). The J segment lost 7 bases and the V segment lost 1 base, leaving 10 bases of the junction unmatched.

The chain has TRBV27 and TRBJ2-2; 7 nucleotides match TRBD1. The germline gives CDR1 MNHEY, CDR2 SMNVEV (reference sequence). Germline trimming cut 6 bases from V and 1 base from J; bases unmatched to any gene: 8. The CDR3 sequence is 16 residues long. DNA of the CDR3: TGTGCCAGCAGACCCCGACAGGGAAGGAACACCGGGGAGCTGTTTTTT. It yields the protein CASRPRQGRNTGELFF.

CDR3 sequence (DNA): TGTGCCAGCAGTCTTGGACTAGCGGGAGGCGAGCAGTACTTC. The encoded protein is CASSLGLAGGEQYF. The V and J genes are TRBV6-6 and TRBJ2-7, with TRBD2 matching over 14 bases. V dropped 5 bases and J dropped 6; count of bases not matched to a gene: 3. CDR3 length equals 14 residues. Germline V gene lookup returns CDR1 MNHNY and CDR2 SVGAGI (reference sequence).

The gene calls are TRBV6-4 and TRBJ1-5, with a tentative D call TRBD1 (5 bases). Trimming shortened V by 8 bases and J by 2 bases, and 22 bases separated the two germline ends. The germline CDR1 and CDR2 sequences are MRHNA and SNTAGT. The CDR3 is 17 amino acids. As DNA, the CDR3 is TGTGCCAGCGGGACGAATATAACTTTCTTCGGCAATCAGCCCCAGCATTTT. Translation gives CASGTNITFFGNQPQHF.

The rearrangement joins TRBV9 to TRBJ2-2; D uncertain. Germline V gene sequence: CDR1 SGDLS, CDR2 YYNGEE. The germline V and J ends were trimmed by 4 bases and 5 bases, with 27 bases remaining between them. This CDR3 has 19 amino acids. The CDR3 coding sequence is TGTGCCAGCAGCTCCCGACGTGCCTCGGAGTGGGCCGGGACCGGGGAGCTGTTTTTT. This encodes CASSSRRASEWAGTGELFF.

This clonotype was seen once. V and J are TRBV4-1 and TRBJ2-1, with 7 bases that match TRBD2. With V trimmed by 1 base and J by 5 bases, 14 bases remained unmatched. CDR1 is MGHRA and CDR2 is YSYEKL in the germline V gene. The CDR3 has 18 residues. CDR3 region: CASSQGSLAGASHNEQFF. CDR3 DNA: TGCGCCAGCAGCCAAGGCTCCCTGGCGGGAGCTTCCCACAATGAGCAGTTCTTC.

This chain joins TRBV5-1 and TRBJ2-7, with D maybe TRBD2 (5 bases). CDR1 and CDR2 (germline): SGHRS, YFSETQ. CDR3 length equals 14 residues. The V and J ends lost 0 bases and 2 bases respectively, with 9 bases between them. CDR3 loop: CASSLGGRTYEQYF. The CDR3 nucleotides read TGCGCCAGCAGCTTGGGTGGGAGAACCTACGAGCAGTACTTC.

The gene calls are TRBV19 and TRBJ2-1, with a weak D call TRBD2 (5 bases). Germline assignment: CDR1 LNHDA and CDR2 SQIVND (reference sequence). Trimming removed 4 bases from V and 9 bases from J, with 13 bases in between. The CDR3 runs to 13 residues. CDR3 in DNA: TGTGCCAGTAGTAAGGTTGTGGCGGGTGAGCAGTTCTTC. It translates to CASSKVVAGEQFF.

This chain links TRBV6-8 with TRBJ1-3; D remains unclear. In germline, CDR1 is MNHGY, CDR2 SAAAGT. The CDR3 consists of 15 residues. Trimming pared 3 bases from V and 0 bases from J, leaving 9 bases between. The CDR3 coding sequence is TGTGCCAGCAGTTATATTGCCCTCTCTGGAAACACCATATATTTT. Translating gives CASSYIALSGNTIYF.

This clonotype showed up just once. The rearrangement joins TRBV2 to TRBJ1-5; perhaps TRBD1 as D (6 bases). This CDR3 spans 15 amino acids. The ends were cut back, 6 bases at V and 6 bases at J, with 18 bases in the middle. Germline V gives CDR1 SNHLY, CDR2 FYNNEI. Here the CDR3 reads CASRADGGRGQPQHF. The CDR3, as DNA: TGTGCCAGCAGGGCAGATGGGGGGCGCGGTCAGCCCCAGCATTTT.

Relative to its sample, this clonotype is medium-sized (0.01 to 0.1%). The V gene is TRBV28, the J gene TRBJ2-3; unclear D gene. V was clipped by 5 bases and J by 8 bases, with 11 bases between them. Germline V CDR1 and CDR2: MDHEN, SYDVKM. CDR3 size: 12 residues. CDR3: CASSAPPGTQYF. The CDR3 DNA sequence: TGTGCCAGCAGTGCCCCCCCGGGTACGCAGTATTTT.

The chain has TRBV2 and TRBJ2-1; 11 bases are shared with TRBD2. CDR1 and CDR2 (germline): SNHLY, FYNNEI. V dropped 4 bases and J dropped 7; count of bases not matched to a gene: 3. This CDR3 region has 14 residues. The CDR3 protein is CASSGLAGGNEQFF. The CDR3 DNA reads as TGTGCCAGCAGTGGGCTAGCGGGAGGTAATGAGCAGTTCTTC.

V is TRBV12-3 or TRBV12-4 and J is TRBJ2-1, with D tentatively TRBD1 or TRBD2 (7 bases each). The CDR3 spans 17 residues. V was trimmed by 6 bases and J by 0 bases, leaving 18 bases between them. The DNA for the CDR3 is TGTGCCAGCAGGGACACAGGGGAGGGACTCTCCTACAATGAGCAGTTCTTC. Protein sequence: CASRDTGEGLSYNEQFF.

The rearrangement uses TRBV25-1 and TRBJ2-2; a possible D gene is TRBD2 (5 bases). Between the trimmed V and J ends, which lost 7 bases and 5 bases, there was a span of 17 bases. The CDR3 runs to 15 residues. The V gene's germline CDR1 is MGHDK and CDR2 SYGVNS. The CDR3 bases are TGTGCCAGCAACCCAACCGAGGGTCCGACCGGGGAGCTGTTTTTT. It codes for CASNPTEGPTGELFF.

About this clonotype itself: Here the CDR3 omits its conserved ending phenylalanine or tryptophan, so a read error is the likely source. The gene calls are TRBV7-9 and TRBJ2-7, with 9 bases lining up with TRBD2. This CDR3 spans 14 amino acids. Germline lookup yields CDR1 SEHNR and CDR2 FQNEAQ (reference sequence). V lost 1 base, J lost 5 bases, and 3 bases stayed unmatched. CDR3 amino acids: CASSLGGLANEQYY. Here the CDR3 DNA reads TGTGCCAGCAGCTTAGGTGGACTAGCGAACGAGCAGTACTAC.

Points on this clonotype: Germline is not matched at one junction end, which may reflect a read error. The rearrangement joins TRBV28 to TRBJ2-7, with TRBD2 matching over 9 bases. From germline, CDR1 is MDHEN and CDR2 SYDVKM. The CDR3 is 14 amino acids. The CDR3 DNA follows: TGTGCCAGCAGCCGCGGGGGGGAGCCCTACGAGCATTACTTC. Translated, it gives CASSRGGEPYEHYF.

In this sample, this clonotype turned up a few times. The chain joins TRBV28 to TRBJ1-2; D not certain. Germline CDR1 reads MDHEN; CDR2 reads SYDVKM. With 3 bases removed from V and 2 bases from J, the gap between germline ends came to 10 bases. The length of the CDR3 is 14 residues. The CDR3 bases are TGTGCCAGCAGTTTGGGTCCGGGAAACTATGGCTACACCTTC. It translates to CASSLGPGNYGYTF.

The chain employs TRBV6-6 and TRBJ2-7, with a possible D match to TRBD1 (6 bases). The germline V gene has CDR1 MNHNY and CDR2 SVGAGI (reference sequence). V lost 4 bases and J 5 bases, leaving 15 bases between the germline ends. The CDR3 length is 14 residues. CDR3 region: CASSLWQGSNEQYF. In nucleotides, the CDR3 is TGTGCCAGCAGTTTATGGCAGGGGTCGAACGAGCAGTACTTC.

This chain joins TRBV28 and TRBJ2-7; unclear D gene. V lost 5 bases, J lost 3 bases, and 17 bases lay in between. CDR1 MDHEN and CDR2 SYDVKM come from the germline V gene. The CDR3 covers 15 residues. DNA of the CDR3: TGTGCCAGCAGTCCCCGAGTGGGGTTAAGCTACGAGCAGTACTTC. This translates into CASSPRVGLSYEQYF.

This clonotype is a singleton in its sample. The gene calls are TRBV27 and TRBJ1-2, with D maybe TRBD1 (6 bases). There are 13 residues in the CDR3. Germline-derived CDR1 and CDR2 are MNHEY and SMNVEV (reference sequence). V was cut by 10 bases and J by 1 base, with 13 bases left in between. For the CDR3, the DNA is TGTGCCACCAGGGACACCGGTAACTATGGCTACACCTTC. Amino acid sequence: CATRDTGNYGYTF.